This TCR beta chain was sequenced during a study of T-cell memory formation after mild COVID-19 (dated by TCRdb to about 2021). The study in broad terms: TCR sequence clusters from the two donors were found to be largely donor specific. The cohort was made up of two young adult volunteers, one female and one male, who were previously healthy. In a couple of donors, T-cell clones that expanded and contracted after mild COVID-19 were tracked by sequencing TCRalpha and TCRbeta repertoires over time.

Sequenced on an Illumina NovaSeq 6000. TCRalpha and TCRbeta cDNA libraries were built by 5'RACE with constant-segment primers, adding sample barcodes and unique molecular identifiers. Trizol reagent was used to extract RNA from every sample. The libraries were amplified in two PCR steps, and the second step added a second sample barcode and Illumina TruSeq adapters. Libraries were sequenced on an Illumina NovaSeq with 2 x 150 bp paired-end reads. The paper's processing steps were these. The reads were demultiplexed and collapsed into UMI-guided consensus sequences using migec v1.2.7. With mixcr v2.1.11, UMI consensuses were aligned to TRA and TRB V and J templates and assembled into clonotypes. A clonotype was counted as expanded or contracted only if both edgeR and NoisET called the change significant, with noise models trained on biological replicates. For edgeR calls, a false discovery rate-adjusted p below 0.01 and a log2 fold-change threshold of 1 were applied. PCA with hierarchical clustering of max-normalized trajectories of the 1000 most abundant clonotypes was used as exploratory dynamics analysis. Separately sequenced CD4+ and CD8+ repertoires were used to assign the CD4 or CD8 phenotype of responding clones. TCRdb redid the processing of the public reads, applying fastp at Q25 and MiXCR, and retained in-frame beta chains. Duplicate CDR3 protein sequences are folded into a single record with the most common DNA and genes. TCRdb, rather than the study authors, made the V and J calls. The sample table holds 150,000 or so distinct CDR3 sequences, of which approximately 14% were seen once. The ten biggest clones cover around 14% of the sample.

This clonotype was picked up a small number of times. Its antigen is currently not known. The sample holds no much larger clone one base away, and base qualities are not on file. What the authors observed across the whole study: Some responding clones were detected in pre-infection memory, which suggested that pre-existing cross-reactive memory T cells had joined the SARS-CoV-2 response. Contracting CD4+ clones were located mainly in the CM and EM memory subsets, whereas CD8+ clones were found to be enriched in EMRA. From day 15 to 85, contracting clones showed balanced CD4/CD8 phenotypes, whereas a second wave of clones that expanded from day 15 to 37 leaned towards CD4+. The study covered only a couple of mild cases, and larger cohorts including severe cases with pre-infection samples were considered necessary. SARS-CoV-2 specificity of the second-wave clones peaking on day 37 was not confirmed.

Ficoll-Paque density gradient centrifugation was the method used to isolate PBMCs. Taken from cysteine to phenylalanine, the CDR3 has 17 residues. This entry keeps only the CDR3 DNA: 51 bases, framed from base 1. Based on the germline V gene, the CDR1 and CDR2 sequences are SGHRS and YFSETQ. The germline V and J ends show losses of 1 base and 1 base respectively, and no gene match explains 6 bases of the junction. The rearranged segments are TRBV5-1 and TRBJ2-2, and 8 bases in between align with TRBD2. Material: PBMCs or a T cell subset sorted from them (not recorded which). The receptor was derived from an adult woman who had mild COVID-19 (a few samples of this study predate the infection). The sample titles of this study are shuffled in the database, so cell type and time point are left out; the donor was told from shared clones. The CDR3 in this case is CASSLTAGGLNTGELFF. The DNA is TGCGCCAGCAGCTTGACGGCGGGGGGCCTGAACACCGGGGAGCTGTTTTTT.